This entry concerns a single TCR beta chain. TCRdb analysed the RT-PCR reads with MiXCR anew, one entry per CDR3 protein. This sample has hundreds of thousands of distinct CDR3 sequences, with 12% to 15% found just once. Germline V gene lookup returns CDR1 LGHNA and CDR2 YNFKEQ. The CDR3 is 14 amino acids. V was shortened by 2 bases and J by 6 bases, with 10 bases between the two germline ends. The V call is TRBV4-2, the J call TRBJ2-2; D uncertain. The clonotype comes from a female donor in good health, serving as a healthy control. Sequences were obtained from memory CD4+ T cells from blood. The CDR3 sequence is CASSQIDRSGELFF. The CDR3 DNA sequence: TGTGCCAGCAGCCAAATAGATAGGTCCGGGGAGCTGTTTTTT.